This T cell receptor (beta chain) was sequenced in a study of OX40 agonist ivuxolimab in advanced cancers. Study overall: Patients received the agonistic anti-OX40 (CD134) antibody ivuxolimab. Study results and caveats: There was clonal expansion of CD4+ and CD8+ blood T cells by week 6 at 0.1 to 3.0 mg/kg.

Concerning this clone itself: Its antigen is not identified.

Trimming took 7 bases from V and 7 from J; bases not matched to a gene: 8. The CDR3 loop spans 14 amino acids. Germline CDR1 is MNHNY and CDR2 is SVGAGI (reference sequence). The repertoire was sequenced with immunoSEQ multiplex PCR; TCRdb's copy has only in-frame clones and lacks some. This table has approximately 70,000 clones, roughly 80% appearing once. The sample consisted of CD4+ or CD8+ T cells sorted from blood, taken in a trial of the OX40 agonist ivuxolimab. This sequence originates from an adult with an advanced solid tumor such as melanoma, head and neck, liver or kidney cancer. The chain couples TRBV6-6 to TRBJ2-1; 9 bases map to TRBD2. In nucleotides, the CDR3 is TGTGCCAGCAAAGCGACTAGCGGTATAAATGAGCAGTTCTTC. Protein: CASKATSGINEQFF.